Below are 18 T cell receptor beta chains sequenced from a single sample in a study of blood T cell repertoires in COVID-19. Data came from immunoSEQ multiplex PCR; TCRdb stores just in-frame clones and leaves some out. The table records hundreds of thousands of clones, roughly nine tenths of them present only once. What was sequenced was peripheral blood. The source is a woman aged 45-59 years with acute or convalescent COVID-19.

The CDR3 spells CASSPSAEKMFF. As DNA, the CDR3 is TGTGCCAGCAGCCCAAGTGCTGAGAAGATGTTTTTT. The genes are TRBV11-2 and TRBJ1-4; D not resolved. Germline values: CDR1 SGHAT, CDR2 FQNNGV. Trimming took 5 bases from V and 15 from J, leaving 16 bases between them. The CDR3 contains 12 residues.

CDR3 sequence reads: CASSPPVLLINNEQFF. The CDR3 DNA follows: TGTGCCAGCTCACCACCGGTCCTTCTAATAAACAATGAGCAGTTCTTC. The genes are TRBV18 and TRBJ2-1; no clear D. V was shortened by 0 bases and J by 5 bases, with 14 bases between the two germline ends. This CDR3 contains 16 residues. Germline lookup yields CDR1 KGHSH and CDR2 LQKENI.

This sequence joins TRBV11-2 and TRBJ2-1; 11 bases are shared with TRBD2. Germline assignment: CDR1 SGHAT and CDR2 FQNNGV. Trimming cost V 5 bases and J 3 bases; bases outside gene matches: 3. The CDR3 spans 15 residues. The CDR3: CASSKGLADYNEQFF. CDR3 bases: TGTGCCAGCAGCAAGGGACTAGCGGACTACAATGAGCAGTTCTTC.

The chain joins TRBV9 to TRBJ1-6, with D possibly being TRBD1 (5 bases). Trimming removed 5 bases at V and 2 bases at J, with 17 bases between. The CDR3 has 17 amino acids. Germline CDR1 reads SGDLS; CDR2 reads YYNGEE. The CDR3 reads CASRSARQGTYNSPLHF. The CDR3 bases are TGTGCCAGCAGATCAGCGAGGCAGGGCACCTATAATTCACCCCTCCACTTT.

This rearrangement joins TRBV18 to TRBJ2-3; D is perhaps TRBD2 (5 bases). The CDR3 spans 13 residues. Looked up from germline, CDR1 is KGHSH and CDR2 is LQKENI. Deletions cut 3 bases from V and 4 bases from J, with 8 bases between. CDR3 in amino acids: CASSPGIADTQYF. The DNA for the CDR3 is TGTGCCAGCTCACCCGGGATTGCAGATACGCAGTATTTT.

The rearrangement links TRBV24-1 to TRBJ2-3; 8 bases map to TRBD2. This CDR3 region has 17 residues. V gave up 2 bases and J gave up 5 bases; unmatched junction bases: 11. The germline V gene encodes CDR1 KGHDR and CDR2 SFDVKD. DNA for the CDR3: TGTGCCACCAGTGATTCCTCCGCCGGAGCGGGAGTAGATACGCAGTATTTT. It translates to CATSDSSAGAGVDTQYF.

This clone occurred a few times. V gene TRBV19 combines with J gene TRBJ1-2; D may be TRBD1 (6 bases). The CDR3 covers 14 residues. V lost 5 bases to trimming and J lost 2 bases, with 12 bases between them. CDR1 and CDR2 from the germline V gene are LNHDA and SQIVND (reference sequence). The CDR3 here is CASSSLTGNYGYTF. CDR3 in DNA: TGTGCCAGTAGTTCCCTAACAGGGAACTATGGCTACACCTTC. The whole variable domain, remainder taken from reference TRBV19 and TRBJ1-2, is DGGITQSPKYLFRKEGQNVTLSCEQNLNHDAMYWYRQDPGQGLRLIYYSQIVNDFQKGDIAEGYSVSREKKESFPLTVTSAQKNPTAFYLCASSSLTGNYGYTFGSGTRLTVV.

V gene TRBV5-1 combines with J gene TRBJ1-5; 9 bases are shared with TRBD1. The CDR3 spans 14 residues. The V gene end was trimmed by 3 bases and the J gene end by 5 bases; junction bases not matched to a gene: 3. Germline CDR1 reads SGHRS; CDR2 reads YFSETQ. CDR3 coding DNA: TGCGCCAGCAGCTGGACAGGGGAAGATCAGCCCCAGCATTTT. Its translation: CASSWTGEDQPQHF.

The chain joins TRBV6-6 to TRBJ1-4; the D gene is possibly TRBD1 (5 bases). The CDR3 contains 14 residues. V was trimmed by 0 bases and J by 10 bases, leaving 12 bases between them. In germline, CDR1 is MNHNY, CDR2 SVGAGI (reference sequence). CDR3 coding DNA: TGTGCCAGCAGTTACTCGACCGACGGGGGAAAACTGTTTTTT. As protein: CASSYSTDGGKLFF.

This clone has only one observation. The CDR3 loop reads CAWSHQLGGYTEAFF. Here the CDR3 DNA reads TGTGCCTGGAGTCACCAGCTCGGGGGGTACACTGAAGCTTTCTTT. The J gene is TRBJ1-1, the V gene TRBV30; D possibly corresponds to TRBD1 (5 bases). The CDR3 totals 15 residues. Germline V gives CDR1 GTSNPN, CDR2 SVGIG (reference sequence). Trimming pared 2 bases from V and 3 bases from J, leaving 16 bases between.

The chain carries TRBV19 and TRBJ2-3; 12 positions match TRBD2. Looked up from germline, CDR1 is LNHDA and CDR2 is SQIVND (reference sequence). V lost 7 bases to trimming and J lost 4 bases; unmatched junction nucleotides: 9. The CDR3 has 16 residues. The CDR3 sequence is CASMTSGSFGPDTQYF. As DNA, the CDR3 is TGTGCCAGTATGACTAGCGGGAGTTTCGGACCAGATACGCAGTATTTT.

The CDR3 here is CASRLGLAGRYDEQYF. CDR3 in DNA: TGTGCCAGCAGACTTGGACTAGCGGGACGATATGACGAGCAGTACTTC. The chain is built from TRBV11-2 and TRBJ2-7; 12 nucleotides line up with TRBD2. Germline assignment: CDR1 SGHAT and CDR2 FQNNGV. The junction had 11 bases not matched to a gene; V was cut back by 6 bases and J by 5 bases. The CDR3 has 16 amino acids.

This chain uses TRBV21-1 with TRBJ2-7; TRBD1 is the table's D call and was not checked against the DNA. TRBV21-1 is described as a pseudogene. CDR3 length equals 15 residues. The CDR3 protein is CASSATGTRAYEQYF. As DNA, the CDR3 is TGTGCCAGCAGCGCTACCGGGACAAGGGCCTACGAGCAGTACTTC.

V is TRBV24-1 and J is TRBJ2-3, with 8 bases lining up with TRBD2. The CDR3 consists of 15 residues. The ends lost 9 bases at V and 3 bases at J; junction bases unmatched: 10. The V gene's germline CDR1 is KGHDR and CDR2 SFDVKD. Written as DNA, the CDR3 is TGTGCCACCGCTGCTGGCGGGGGGCCGACAGATACGCAGTATTTT. It codes for CATAAGGGPTDTQYF.

The gene calls are TRBV19 and TRBJ2-1, with 12 bases that match TRBD1. Germline V gene data show CDR1 as LNHDA and CDR2 as SQIVND (reference sequence). J gave up 4 bases and V 5 bases, and 15 bases lay outside the gene matches. CDR3 length equals 19 residues. The CDR3 spells CASSQGTGGFESSYNEQFF. CDR3 nucleotide sequence: TGTGCCAGTAGTCAAGGGACAGGGGGCTTCGAGTCCTCATACAATGAGCAGTTCTTC.

Of note for this clone: Other DNA sequences in the same sample also yield this CDR3. The rearrangement joins TRBV5-1 to TRBJ2-5; 9 positions agree with TRBD1. V was clipped by 4 bases and J by 2 bases; unmatched bases: 3. CDR3 length: 14 residues. CDR1 and CDR2 from the germline V gene are SGHRS and YFSETQ. Written as DNA, the CDR3 is TGCGCCAGCAGCGAGACAGGGGGACAAGAGACCCAGTACTTC. This gives the protein CASSETGGQETQYF.

DNA for the CDR3: TGTGCCAGCAGGGGGACAGGGGAGAGCCTCAATGAGCAGTTCTTC. This encodes CASRGTGESLNEQFF. V usage is TRBV28 and J usage is TRBJ2-1; 10 bases map to TRBD1. With 6 bases clipped from V and 6 bases from J, the junction kept 8 bases outside the gene matches. The CDR3 totals 15 residues. Per the germline V gene, CDR1 is MDHEN and CDR2 is SYDVKM.

A single count supports this clone. The V gene is TRBV11-2, the J gene TRBJ2-7, with 10 bases matching TRBD2. Germline V gives CDR1 SGHAT, CDR2 FQNNGV. V trimming: 5 bases; J trimming: 1 base; junction bases outside the gene matches: 8. CDR3 length: 16 residues. The CDR3 reads CASSVTGTSVSYEQYF. In nucleotides, the CDR3 is TGTGCCAGCAGCGTCACCGGGACTAGCGTGTCCTACGAGCAGTACTTC. The whole variable domain, remainder taken from reference TRBV11-2 and TRBJ2-7, is EAGVAQSPRYKIIEKRQSVAFWCNPISGHATLYWYQQILGQGPKLLIQFQNNGVVDDSQLPKDRFSAERLKGVDSTLKIQPAKLEDSAVYLCASSVTGTSVSYEQYFGPGTRLTVT.